Below are 22 T cell receptor beta chains sequenced from a single sample in a study of post-analysis software for immune sequencing data. Findings of the study overall: About five TRBV segments were more frequent in patients than controls; TRBV5-6, TRBV5-1 and TRBV20-1 belonged to this group.

No cognate antigen is known for these TCRs. The library was made from cDNA and included unique molecular identifiers. MiXCR, run by TCRdb on the PCR reads, gives a single entry per CDR3 protein. This sample has around 250,000 distinct CDR3 sequences, with 36% found just once. The source material was blood. The receptors were sampled from a girl aged 5 to 17 with multiple sclerosis.

V usage is TRBV6-4 and J usage is TRBJ2-1; D gene uncertain. From germline, CDR1 is MRHNA and CDR2 SNTAGT. Trimming left V 5 bases short and J 4 bases short, with 9 bases between. CDR3 length equals 13 residues. The CDR3 sequence is CASSLGIYNEQFF. DNA for the CDR3: TGTGCCAGCAGTCTGGGAATTTACAATGAGCAGTTCTTC.

This clonotype was counted a few times. The V call is TRBV11-2, the J call TRBJ1-1; 9 positions match TRBD1. Unmatched junction bases numbered 5, after V lost 1 base and J lost 5 bases. CDR3 length equals 15 residues. Germline V gene lookup returns CDR1 SGHAT and CDR2 FQNNGV. In DNA, the CDR3 is TGTGCCAGCAGCTTAGTGGACAGGGGTTTAACTGAAGCTTTCTTT. Its protein is CASSLVDRGLTEAFF.

This clonotype was detected many times. The chain is built from TRBV6-1 and TRBJ2-7, with D possibly TRBD1 on 6 matching bases. The CDR3 totals 13 residues. V was pared by 5 bases and J by 4 bases, with 12 bases between. Germline V gene data show CDR1 as MNHNS and CDR2 as SASEGT. CDR3 sequence: CASSSRDTYEQYF. The CDR3 DNA is TGTGCCAGCAGTTCCCGGGACACTTACGAGCAGTACTTC.

A few counts support this clonotype. The V gene is TRBV10-3, the J gene TRBJ2-1; 8 bases agree with TRBD2. The germline V gene has CDR1 ENHRY and CDR2 SYGVKD. V trimming: 2 bases; J trimming: 6 bases; junction bases outside the gene matches: 6. This CDR3 has 15 residues. The CDR3 sequence is CAISENIAGSNEQFF. CDR3 coding DNA: TGTGCCATCAGTGAGAATATAGCGGGAAGCAATGAGCAGTTCTTC.

This clonotype was picked up many times. This rearrangement joins TRBV6-1 to TRBJ1-4; D might be TRBD1 (5 bases). The CDR3 contains 14 residues. Per the germline V gene, CDR1 is MNHNS and CDR2 is SASEGT. V gave up 8 bases and J gave up 0 bases, with 10 bases separating them. In DNA, the CDR3 is TGTGCCAGCGGTCGACAGACAACTAATGAAAAACTGTTTTTT. Its translation is CASGRQTTNEKLFF.

In the case of this clonotype: This could be a read error, since a much larger clone is one nucleotide away. V gene TRBV4-1 combines with J gene TRBJ1-2; D is unclear. This CDR3 comprises 15 residues. Trimming left V 0 bases short and J 6 bases short, with 14 bases between. Germline loops: CDR1 MGHRA, CDR2 YSYEKL. This chain's CDR3 is CASSQDPPRRDGYTF. CDR3 sequence (DNA): TGCGCCAGCAGCCAAGATCCCCCGAGGAGAGATGGCTACACCTTC.

The chain recombines TRBV18 with TRBJ1-2; no reliable D call. This CDR3 is built from 16 residues. CDR1 and CDR2 (germline): KGHSH, LQKENI. Trimming cost V 4 bases and J 7 bases, with 22 bases left between them. The CDR3 is CASSLSNRIKITGYTF. In nucleotides, the CDR3 is TGTGCCAGCTCACTCAGTAATAGAATTAAAATTACTGGCTACACCTTC.

This clonotype was counted many times. J is TRBJ1-1 and V is TRBV6-5, with a possible D match to TRBD1 (5 bases). This CDR3 has 15 residues. V dropped 2 bases and J dropped 0 bases, with 10 bases sitting between them. Germline CDR1 and CDR2: MNHEY and SVGAGI. The CDR3, as DNA: TGTGCCAGCAGTTACCGACAGATAATGAACACTGAAGCTTTCTTT. Protein sequence: CASSYRQIMNTEAFF.

The gene calls are TRBV10-3 and TRBJ1-4, with D possibly being TRBD1 (6 bases). This CDR3 contains 15 residues. Trimming took 4 bases from V and 0 from J, leaving 9 bases between them. Germline loops: CDR1 ENHRY, CDR2 SYGVKD. The DNA for the CDR3 is TGTGCCATCAGTGTGGACAGATCAACTAATGAAAAACTGTTTTTT. Its protein product is CAISVDRSTNEKLFF.

This clonotype was picked up a small number of times. The V call is TRBV20-1, the J call TRBJ1-2, with no clear D. The V gene's germline CDR1 is DFQATT and CDR2 SNEGSKA (reference sequence). This CDR3 has 11 residues. Trimming cost V 3 bases and J 7 bases, with 9 bases left between them. Here the CDR3 reads CSARVNGGYTF. The CDR3 DNA sequence: TGCAGTGCTAGGGTAAACGGTGGCTACACCTTC.

This clonotype has at least ten counts. The chain uses TRBV6-5 and TRBJ2-1, with 8 bases that match TRBD1. Per the germline V gene, CDR1 is MNHEY and CDR2 is SVGAGI. The CDR3 sequence is 16 residues long. With 1 base clipped from V and 7 bases from J, the junction kept 9 bases outside the gene matches. In DNA, the CDR3 is TGTGCCAGCAGTTACTTGTGGACAGGGATAAAGAATGAGCAGTTCTTC. Translating it yields CASSYLWTGIKNEQFF.

This clonotype was seen a few times. The CDR3 DNA follows: TGTGCCACCAGTGATCAAGCATTCGGGGAGCTGTTTTTT. Amino acid sequence: CATSDQAFGELFF. The chain combines TRBV24-1 with TRBJ2-2; no clear D gene. The CDR3 covers 13 residues. The germline V gene has CDR1 KGHDR and CDR2 SFDVKD. V shed 3 bases and J shed 7 bases, with 8 bases lying between them.

The CDR3 bases are TGCAGTGCCGATCTTAAGCGGGATTCACAGTACTTC. This codes for CSADLKRDSQYF. V is TRBV20-1 and J is TRBJ2-4, with 7 positions matching TRBD2. The germline gives CDR1 DFQATT, CDR2 SNEGSKA (reference sequence). The CDR3 is 12 amino acids. The V segment lost 6 bases and the J segment 13 bases; nucleotides outside the gene matches: 12.

This clonotype was observed a few times. The rearrangement joins TRBV7-2 to TRBJ2-5; unclear D gene. The CDR3 totals 15 residues. CDR1 and CDR2 from the germline V gene are SGHTA and FQGNSA. Trimming took off 5 bases at V and 11 bases at J, with 24 bases between the two ends. CDR3 in amino acids: CASSLPLALVDEQYF. DNA of the CDR3: TGTGCCAGCAGCCTCCCACTGGCCCTCGTGGATGAGCAGTACTTC.

Notes on this clonotype: A much larger clone sits a single nucleotide away, making a read error possible. The V call is TRBV7-2, the J call TRBJ2-7; D assignment may be TRBD1 or TRBD2 (5 bases each). Germline CDR1 is SGHTA and CDR2 is FQGNSA. This CDR3 spans 16 amino acids. The V end was cut by 5 bases, the J end by 7 bases, with 24 bases between. The CDR3 DNA reads TGTGCCAGCAGCCAAGGGGACCTGAGGCGTGGGAATGAGCAGTACTTC. Translated, it gives CASSQGDLRRGNEQYF.

The chain couples TRBV7-2 to TRBJ2-3, with 10 bases identical to TRBD2. CDR3 length: 17 residues. Trimming at V came to 4 bases and at J to 5 bases, leaving 12 bases not matched to a gene. Germline V gene lookup returns CDR1 SGHTA and CDR2 FQGNSA. The CDR3 DNA sequence: TGTGCCAGCAGCTCCACTCGCGGAGCGGGAGGGGGAGATACGCAGTATTTT. As protein: CASSSTRGAGGGDTQYF.

The chain uses TRBV5-5 and TRBJ2-2, with a tentative D call TRBD2 (6 bases). V was shortened by 1 base and J by 4 bases, with 14 bases between the two germline ends. CDR1 and CDR2 (germline): SGHKS, YYEKEE (reference sequence). The CDR3 runs to 16 residues. The CDR3 sequence: CASSLSLLAITGELFF. CDR3 DNA sequence: TGTGCCAGCAGCTTGTCTCTTCTAGCGATCACCGGGGAGCTGTTTTTT.

This clonotype has a count of ten or more. J is TRBJ1-6 and V is TRBV4-1; 10 bases align to TRBD1. CDR3 length: 15 residues. Looked up from germline, CDR1 is MGHRA and CDR2 is YSYEKL. Trimming removed 6 bases from V and 7 bases from J; junction bases left unmatched: 6. Here the CDR3 DNA reads TGCGCCAGCAGGAATCCGGGACAGGGGAATTCACCCCTCCACTTT. Encoded protein: CASRNPGQGNSPLHF.

This clonotype was recorded many times. Relative to the germline gene, one junction end is altered; a read error may explain this. The genes are TRBV12-3 or TRBV12-4 and TRBJ1-5; D might be TRBD1 (6 bases). The CDR3 totals 15 residues. CDR3 bases: TGTGCCAGCAGCTTAGGGGGAGAGAACAATCAGCCCCAGCATTTT. Amino acid sequence: CASSLGGENNQPQHF.

This clonotype was detected many times. The chain uses TRBV6-2 or TRBV6-3 and TRBJ2-5, with no clear D. Per the germline V gene, CDR1 is MNHEY and CDR2 is SVGEGT. The ends were cut back, 4 bases at V and 5 bases at J, with 5 bases in the middle. CDR3 length: 11 residues. Here the CDR3 reads CASSSSETQYF. As DNA, the CDR3 is TGTGCCAGCAGTTCGTCGGAGACCCAGTACTTC.

As to this clonotype: A much more abundant neighbour one base away suggests this may be a read error. The rearrangement uses TRBV12-3 or TRBV12-4 and TRBJ1-1; 10 nucleotides align to TRBD1. With 7 bases clipped from V and 3 bases from J, the junction kept 11 bases outside the gene matches. CDR3 size: 16 residues. The CDR3 sequence: CASNLRDRGGDTEAFF. The CDR3 region has the DNA TGTGCCAGCAATCTCCGGGACAGGGGCGGGGACACTGAAGCTTTCTTT.

In this sample, this clonotype turned up many times. The chain links TRBV27 to TRBJ2-5; D gene ambiguous. The CDR3 loop spans 13 amino acids. CDR1 MNHEY and CDR2 SMNVEV come from the germline V gene (reference sequence). The ends were cut back, 3 bases at V and 1 base at J, with 6 bases in the middle. The CDR3 DNA follows: TGTGCCAGCAGTTTCAGCCCCCAAGAGACCCAGTACTTC. Translation: CASSFSPQETQYF.